The 8 T cell receptor beta chains below all came from one sample that was sequenced in a study of Graves' ophthalmopathy and Graves' hyperthyroidism. RNA transcripts were the source from which TCR beta CDR3 regions were amplified. First-round RT-PCR relied on HTBI primers, and a second-round multiplex PCR came next. MiXCR, applied by TCRdb to the multiplex PCR reads, yields one record per CDR3 protein. The sample has around 520,000 distinct CDR3 sequences; about 35% are singletons. The sample was peripheral blood or thyroid tissue (not recorded which). These receptors were collected from an adult man with Graves' hyperthyroidism.

This clonotype was counted at least ten times. The chain carries TRBV5-5 and TRBJ2-5; no clear D. V gave up 0 bases and J gave up 3 bases, with 9 bases separating them. CDR1 and CDR2 from the germline V gene are SGHKS and YYEKEE (reference sequence). This CDR3 spans 14 amino acids. The CDR3 spells CASSLATVEETQYF. The CDR3 nucleotides read TGTGCCAGCAGCTTGGCCACAGTCGAAGAGACCCAGTACTTC.

V gene TRBV2 combines with J gene TRBJ2-7; 13 bases fit TRBD2. Germline trimming cut 8 bases from V and 7 bases from J; bases unmatched to any gene: 8. CDR3 length: 14 residues. Germline CDR1 and CDR2: SNHLY and FYNNEI. CDR3 DNA: TGTGCCAGCGAGAGGACTAGCGGGAGAAATGAGCAGTACTTC. This codes for CASERTSGRNEQYF. The full variable domain, rest sourced from reference TRBV2 and TRBJ2-7, is EPEVTQTPSHQVTQMGQEVILRCVPISNHLYFYWYRQILGQKVEFLVSFYNNEISEKSEIFDDQFSVERPDGSNFTLKIRSTKLEDSAMYFCASERTSGRNEQYFGPGTRLTVT.

This clonotype showed up just a few times. This chain joins TRBV13 and TRBJ2-7; weak D call: TRBD1 (7 bases). Per the germline V gene, CDR1 is PRHDT and CDR2 is FYEKMQ (reference sequence). CDR3 length: 15 residues. V dropped 5 bases and J dropped 3 bases, with 17 bases sitting between them. The CDR3 reads CASSPLGGGHYEQYF. In nucleotides, the CDR3 is TGTGCCAGCAGCCCGCTCGGAGGGGGCCACTACGAGCAGTACTTC.

This clonotype has ten or more counts. This chain uses TRBV20-1 with TRBJ1-2, with D uncertain. Trimming stripped 3 bases from V and 0 bases from J, with 8 bases between. The CDR3 totals 13 residues. Looked up from germline, CDR1 is DFQATT and CDR2 is SNEGSKA (reference sequence). The CDR3 sequence is CSASDGTNYGYTF. CDR3 nucleotide sequence: TGCAGTGCTAGTGACGGAACTAACTATGGCTACACCTTC.

This clonotype showed up many times. The chain uses TRBV12-3 or TRBV12-4 and TRBJ1-4; D is possibly TRBD1 (6 bases). This CDR3 has 15 amino acids. Deletions cut 8 bases from V and 7 bases from J, with 20 bases between. CDR3 loop: CASAIISGVAEKLFF. CDR3 DNA sequence: TGTGCCAGCGCAATAATTTCAGGGGTGGCTGAAAAACTGTTTTTT.

The V and J genes are TRBV29-1 and TRBJ2-1; 8 bases are shared with TRBD2. In germline, CDR1 is SQVTM, CDR2 ANQGSEA. The CDR3 covers 15 residues. V lost 0 bases to trimming and J lost 6 bases; unmatched junction nucleotides: 7. This CDR3 reads CSVEEGPAGGNEQFF. The CDR3 DNA is TGCAGCGTTGAAGAGGGTCCTGCGGGGGGCAATGAGCAGTTCTTC.

The chain employs TRBV7-2 and TRBJ1-2; 7 nucleotides line up with TRBD1. The V and J ends lost 4 bases and 2 bases, in that order; junction bases with no gene match: 7. The CDR3 extends over 15 amino acids. The germline CDR1 and CDR2 sequences are SGHTA and FQGNSA. CDR3 residues: CASSSYRGLNYGYTF. In DNA, the CDR3 is TGTGCCAGCAGCTCTTACAGGGGACTCAACTATGGCTACACCTTC.

The CDR3 protein is CASSLGGGGHNSPLHF. DNA for the CDR3: TGTGCCAGCAGCTTAGGGGGCGGGGGACATAATTCACCCCTCCACTTT. The gene calls are TRBV7-2 and TRBJ1-6; D might be TRBD1 (5 bases). This CDR3 has 16 residues. Trimming removed 1 base from V and 5 bases from J, with 12 bases in between. Germline V gives CDR1 SGHTA, CDR2 FQGNSA.